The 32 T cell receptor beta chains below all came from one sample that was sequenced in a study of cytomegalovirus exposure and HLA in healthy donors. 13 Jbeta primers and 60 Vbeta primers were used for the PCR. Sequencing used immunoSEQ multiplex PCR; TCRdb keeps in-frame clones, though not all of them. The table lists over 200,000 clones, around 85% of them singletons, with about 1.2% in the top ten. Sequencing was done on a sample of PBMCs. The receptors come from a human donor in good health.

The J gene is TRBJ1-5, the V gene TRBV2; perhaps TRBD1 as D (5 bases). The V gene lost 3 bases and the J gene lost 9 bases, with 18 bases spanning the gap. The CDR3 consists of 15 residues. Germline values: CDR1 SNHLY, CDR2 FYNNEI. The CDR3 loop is CASSDEGRGIGPQHF. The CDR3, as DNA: TGTGCCAGCAGTGACGAGGGGAGGGGTATTGGGCCCCAGCATTTT.

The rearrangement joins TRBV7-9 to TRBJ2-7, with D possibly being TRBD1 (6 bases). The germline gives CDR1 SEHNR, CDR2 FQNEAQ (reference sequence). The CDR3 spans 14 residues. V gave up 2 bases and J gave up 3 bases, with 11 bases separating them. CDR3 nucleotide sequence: TGTGCCAGCAGCTTAACCAGGGGAAACTACGAGCAGTACTTC. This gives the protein CASSLTRGNYEQYF.

DNA for the CDR3: TGCAGCGTTGATGGCCTAGCGGGAGTGGTCTACGAGCAGTACTTC. It specifies CSVDGLAGVVYEQYF. This sequence joins TRBV29-1 and TRBJ2-7; 10 nucleotides line up with TRBD2. The CDR3 spans 15 residues. J lost 3 bases, V lost 3 bases, and 8 bases had no gene match. Germline V gene lookup returns CDR1 SQVTM and CDR2 ANQGSEA.

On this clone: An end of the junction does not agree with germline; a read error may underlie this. In nucleotides, the CDR3 is TGTTCCAGCAGCCCGGACAGGGAGAACACTGAAGCTTTCTTT. Translation: CSSSPDRENTEAFF. The J gene is TRBJ1-1, the V gene TRBV7-9, with 8 bases matching TRBD1. Looked up from germline, CDR1 is SEHNR and CDR2 is FQNEAQ (reference sequence). CDR3 size: 14 residues.

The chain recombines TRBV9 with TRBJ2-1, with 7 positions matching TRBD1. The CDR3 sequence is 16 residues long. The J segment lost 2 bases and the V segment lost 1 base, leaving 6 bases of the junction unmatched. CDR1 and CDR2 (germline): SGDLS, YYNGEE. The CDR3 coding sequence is TGTGCCAGCAGCGTAACTGGGGACAGACCCTACAATGAGCAGTTCTTC. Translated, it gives CASSVTGDRPYNEQFF. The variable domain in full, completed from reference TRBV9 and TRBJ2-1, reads DSGVTQTPKHLITATGQRVTLRCSPRSGDLSVYWYQQSLDQGLQFLIQYYNGEERAKGNILERFSAQQFPDLHSELNLSSLELGDSALYFCASSVTGDRPYNEQFFGPGTRLTVL.

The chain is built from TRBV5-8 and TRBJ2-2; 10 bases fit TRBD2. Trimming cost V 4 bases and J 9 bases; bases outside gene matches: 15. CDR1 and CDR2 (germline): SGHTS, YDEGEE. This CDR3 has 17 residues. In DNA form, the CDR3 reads TGTGCCAGCAGCCAAACTCTAGCGGGAGTTCGAGGCAGGGAGCTGTTTTTT. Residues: CASSQTLAGVRGRELFF.

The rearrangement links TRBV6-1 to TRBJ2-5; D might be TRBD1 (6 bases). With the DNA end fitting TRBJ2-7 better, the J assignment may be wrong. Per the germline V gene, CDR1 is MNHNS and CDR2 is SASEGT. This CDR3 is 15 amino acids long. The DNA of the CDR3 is TGTGCCAGCAGTGAAGGCCAGGGGTTCCTCTACGAGCAGTACTTC. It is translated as CASSEGQGFLYEQYF.

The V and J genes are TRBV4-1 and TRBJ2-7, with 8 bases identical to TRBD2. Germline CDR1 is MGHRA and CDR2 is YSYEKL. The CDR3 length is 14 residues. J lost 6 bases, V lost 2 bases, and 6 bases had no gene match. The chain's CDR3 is CASSQNPGTSEQYF. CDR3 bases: TGCGCCAGCAGCCAAAACCCTGGGACTAGCGAGCAGTACTTC.

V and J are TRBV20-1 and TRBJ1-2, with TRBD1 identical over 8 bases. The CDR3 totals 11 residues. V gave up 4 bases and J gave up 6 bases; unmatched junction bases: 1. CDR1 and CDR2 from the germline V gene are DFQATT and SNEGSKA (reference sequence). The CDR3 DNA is TGCAGTGCTAAGGACAGGGATGGCTACACCTTC. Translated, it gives CSAKDRDGYTF.

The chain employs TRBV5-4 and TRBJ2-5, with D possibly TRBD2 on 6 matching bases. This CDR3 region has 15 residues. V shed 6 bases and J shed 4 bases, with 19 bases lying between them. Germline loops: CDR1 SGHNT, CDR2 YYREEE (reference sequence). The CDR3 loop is CASKGSGDDGETQYF. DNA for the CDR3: TGTGCCAGCAAGGGTTCGGGAGATGATGGAGAGACCCAGTACTTC.

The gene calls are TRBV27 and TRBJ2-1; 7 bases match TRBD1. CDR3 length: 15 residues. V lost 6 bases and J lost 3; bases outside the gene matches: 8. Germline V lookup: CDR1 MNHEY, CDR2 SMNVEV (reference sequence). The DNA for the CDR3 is TGTGCCAGCAGGCACCGGGACAGCCTCTACAATGAGCAGTTCTTC. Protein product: CASRHRDSLYNEQFF.

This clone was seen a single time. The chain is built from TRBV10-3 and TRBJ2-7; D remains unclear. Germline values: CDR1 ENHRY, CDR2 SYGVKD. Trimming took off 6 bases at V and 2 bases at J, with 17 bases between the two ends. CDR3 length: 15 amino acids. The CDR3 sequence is CAISSKRADAYEQYF. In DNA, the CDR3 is TGTGCCATCAGCTCGAAGAGAGCTGATGCCTACGAGCAGTACTTC.

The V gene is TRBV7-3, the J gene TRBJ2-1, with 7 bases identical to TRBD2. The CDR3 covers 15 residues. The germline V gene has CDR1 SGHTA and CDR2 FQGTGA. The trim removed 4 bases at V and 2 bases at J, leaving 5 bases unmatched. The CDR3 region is CASSSASGAYNEQFF. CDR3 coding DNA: TGTGCCAGCAGCTCGGCTAGCGGTGCCTACAATGAGCAGTTCTTC.

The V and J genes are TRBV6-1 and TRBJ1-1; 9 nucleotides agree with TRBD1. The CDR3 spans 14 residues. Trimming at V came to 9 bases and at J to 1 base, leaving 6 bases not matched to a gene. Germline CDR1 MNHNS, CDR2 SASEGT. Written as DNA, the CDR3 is TGTGCCAGTCAATGGACAGGGGAGAACACTGAAGCTTTCTTT. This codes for CASQWTGENTEAFF.

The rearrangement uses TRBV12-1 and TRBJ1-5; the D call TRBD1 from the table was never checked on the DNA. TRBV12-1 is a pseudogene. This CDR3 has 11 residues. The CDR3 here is CASRANQPQHF. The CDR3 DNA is TGTGCCAGCAGGGCTAATCAGCCCCAGCATTTT.

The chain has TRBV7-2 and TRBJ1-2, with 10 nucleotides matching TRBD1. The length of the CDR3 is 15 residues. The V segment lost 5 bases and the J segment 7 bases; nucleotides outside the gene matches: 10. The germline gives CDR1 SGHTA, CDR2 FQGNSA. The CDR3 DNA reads TGTGCCAGCAGCGCACCGGGACAGGGGATTTTTGGCTACACCTTC. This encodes CASSAPGQGIFGYTF.

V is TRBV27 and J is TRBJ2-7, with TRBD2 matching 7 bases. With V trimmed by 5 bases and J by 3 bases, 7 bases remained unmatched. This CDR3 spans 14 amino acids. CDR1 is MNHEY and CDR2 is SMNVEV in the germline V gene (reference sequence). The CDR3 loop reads CASSSGTWYYEQYF. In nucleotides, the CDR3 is TGTGCCAGCAGTAGCGGGACCTGGTACTACGAGCAGTACTTC.

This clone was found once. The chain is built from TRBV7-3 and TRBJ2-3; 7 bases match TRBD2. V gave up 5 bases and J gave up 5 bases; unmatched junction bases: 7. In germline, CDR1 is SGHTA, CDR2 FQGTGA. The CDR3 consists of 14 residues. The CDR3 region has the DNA TGTGCCAGCAGCCCAACCGGGGGGAAAGATACGCAGTATTTT. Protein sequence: CASSPTGGKDTQYF.

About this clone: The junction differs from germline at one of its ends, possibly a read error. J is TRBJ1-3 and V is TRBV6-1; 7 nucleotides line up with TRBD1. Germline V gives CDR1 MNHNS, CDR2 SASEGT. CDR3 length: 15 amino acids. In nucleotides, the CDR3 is TGTGCCAGCAGTGATCCCGGGACAGATGGATACACCATATATTTT. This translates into CASSDPGTDGYTIYF.

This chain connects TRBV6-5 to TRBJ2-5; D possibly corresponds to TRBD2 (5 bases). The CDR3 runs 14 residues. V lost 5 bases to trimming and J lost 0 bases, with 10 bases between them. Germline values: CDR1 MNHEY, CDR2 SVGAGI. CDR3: CASSRSGYQETQYF. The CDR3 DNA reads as TGTGCCAGCAGTAGGAGCGGTTACCAAGAGACCCAGTACTTC.

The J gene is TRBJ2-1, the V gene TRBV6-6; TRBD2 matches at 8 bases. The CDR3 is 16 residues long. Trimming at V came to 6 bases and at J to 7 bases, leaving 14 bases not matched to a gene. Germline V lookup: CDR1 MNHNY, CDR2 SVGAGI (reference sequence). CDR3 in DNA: TGTGCCAGCAGCCCCGGCAGACTAGCGTTGGTGAATGAGCAGTTCTTC. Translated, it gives CASSPGRLALVNEQFF.

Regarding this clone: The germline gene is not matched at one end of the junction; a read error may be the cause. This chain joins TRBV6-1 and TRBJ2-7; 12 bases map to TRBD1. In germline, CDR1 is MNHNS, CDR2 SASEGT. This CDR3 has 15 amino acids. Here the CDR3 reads CASSEGTGGGYEQYF. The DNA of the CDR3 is TGTGCCAGCAGCGAAGGGACAGGGGGCGGCTACGAGCAGTACTTC.

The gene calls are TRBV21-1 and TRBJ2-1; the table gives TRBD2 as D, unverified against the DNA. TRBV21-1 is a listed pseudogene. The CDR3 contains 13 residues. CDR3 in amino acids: CARLGGLINEQFF. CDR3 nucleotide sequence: TGTGCCCGCCTGGGAGGGCTTATCAATGAGCAGTTCTTC.

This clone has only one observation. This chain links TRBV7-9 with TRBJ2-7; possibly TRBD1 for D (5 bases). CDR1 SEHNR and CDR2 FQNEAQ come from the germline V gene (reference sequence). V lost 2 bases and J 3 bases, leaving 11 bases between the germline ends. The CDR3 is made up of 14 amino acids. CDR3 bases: TGTGCCAGCAGCTTATTCCAGGGCCACTACGAGCAGTACTTC. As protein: CASSLFQGHYEQYF.

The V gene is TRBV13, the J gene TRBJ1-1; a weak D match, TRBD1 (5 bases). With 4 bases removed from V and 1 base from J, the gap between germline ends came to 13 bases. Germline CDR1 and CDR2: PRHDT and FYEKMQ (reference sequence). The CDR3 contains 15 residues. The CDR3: CASSSPREGNTEAFF. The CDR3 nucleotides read TGTGCCAGCAGCTCCCCCAGGGAGGGGAACACTGAAGCTTTCTTT.

CDR3 bases: TGTGCCAGCAGGGATGACAGGGTGTACAATGAGCAGTTCTTC. Translation gives CASRDDRVYNEQFF. V and J are TRBV2 and TRBJ2-1, with 7 bases identical to TRBD1. The CDR3 extends over 14 amino acids. CDR1 is SNHLY, CDR2 FYNNEI, per germline. J was trimmed by 4 bases and V by 6 bases; bases with no gene match: 6. The whole variable domain, filled in from reference TRBV2 and TRBJ2-1, reads EPEVTQTPSHQVTQMGQEVILRCVPISNHLYFYWYRQILGQKVEFLVSFYNNEISEKSEIFDDQFSVERPDGSNFTLKIRSTKLEDSAMYFCASRDDRVYNEQFFGPGTRLTVL.

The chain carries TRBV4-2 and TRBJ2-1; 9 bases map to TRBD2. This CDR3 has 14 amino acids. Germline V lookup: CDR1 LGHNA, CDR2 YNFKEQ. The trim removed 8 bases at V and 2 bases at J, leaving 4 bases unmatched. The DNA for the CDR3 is TGTGCCAGCGCGGGGGGGAGTCCCTACAATGAGCAGTTCTTC. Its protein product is CASAGGSPYNEQFF.

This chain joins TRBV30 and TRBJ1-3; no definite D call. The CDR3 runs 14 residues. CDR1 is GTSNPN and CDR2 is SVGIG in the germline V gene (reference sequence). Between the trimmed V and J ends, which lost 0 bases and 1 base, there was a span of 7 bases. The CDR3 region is CAWSVRGSGNTIYF. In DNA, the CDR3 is TGTGCCTGGAGTGTAAGAGGGTCTGGAAACACCATATATTTT.

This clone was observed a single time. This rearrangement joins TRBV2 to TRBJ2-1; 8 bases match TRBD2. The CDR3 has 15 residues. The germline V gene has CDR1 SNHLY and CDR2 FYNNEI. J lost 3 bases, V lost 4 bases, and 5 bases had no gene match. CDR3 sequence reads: CASSVASGLYNEQFF. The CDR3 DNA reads TGTGCCAGCAGTGTGGCTAGCGGGCTCTACAATGAGCAGTTCTTC.

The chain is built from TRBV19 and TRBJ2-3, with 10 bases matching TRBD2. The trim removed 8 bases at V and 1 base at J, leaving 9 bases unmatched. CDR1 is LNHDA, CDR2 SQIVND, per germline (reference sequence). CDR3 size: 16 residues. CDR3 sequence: CASGIGLADRTDTQYF. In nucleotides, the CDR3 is TGTGCCAGTGGGATCGGACTAGCGGACCGCACAGATACGCAGTATTTT.

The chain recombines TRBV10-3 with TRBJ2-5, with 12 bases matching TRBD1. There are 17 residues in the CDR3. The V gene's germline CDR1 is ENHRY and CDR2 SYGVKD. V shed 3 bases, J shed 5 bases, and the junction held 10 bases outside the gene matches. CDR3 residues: CAISDRARDRGLETQYF. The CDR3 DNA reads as TGTGCCATCAGTGACCGCGCGCGGGACAGGGGGCTGGAGACCCAGTACTTC.

CDR3 residues: CASGILGRTEETQYF. The DNA of the CDR3 is TGCGCCAGCGGTATCTTAGGGCGGACAGAAGAGACCCAGTACTTC. The genes are TRBV5-1 and TRBJ2-5; tentative D call: TRBD1 (6 bases). The CDR3 runs to 15 residues. CDR1 and CDR2 from the germline V gene are SGHRS and YFSETQ. V was shortened by 7 bases and J by 3 bases, with 19 bases between the two germline ends. The whole variable domain, filled in from reference TRBV5-1 and TRBJ2-5, reads KAGVTQTPRYLIKTRGQQVTLSCSPISGHRSVSWYQQTPGQGLQFLFEYFSETQRNKGNFPGRFSGRQFSNSRSEMNVSTLELGDSALYLCASGILGRTEETQYFGPGTRLLVL.